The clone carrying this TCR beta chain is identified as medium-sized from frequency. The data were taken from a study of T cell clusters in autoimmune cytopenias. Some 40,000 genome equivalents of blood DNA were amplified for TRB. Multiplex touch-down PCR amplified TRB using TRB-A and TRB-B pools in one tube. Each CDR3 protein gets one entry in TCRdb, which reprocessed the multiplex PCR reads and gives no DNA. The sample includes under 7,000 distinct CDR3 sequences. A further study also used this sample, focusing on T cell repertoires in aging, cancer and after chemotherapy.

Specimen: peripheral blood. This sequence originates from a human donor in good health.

The CDR3 reads CASSQGQHINYGYTF. This chain joins TRBV6-1 and TRBJ1-2; TCRdb's D gene call, TRBD1, goes unchecked for lack of DNA. The V gene's germline CDR1 is MNHNS and CDR2 SASEGT. CDR3 length: 15 amino acids.